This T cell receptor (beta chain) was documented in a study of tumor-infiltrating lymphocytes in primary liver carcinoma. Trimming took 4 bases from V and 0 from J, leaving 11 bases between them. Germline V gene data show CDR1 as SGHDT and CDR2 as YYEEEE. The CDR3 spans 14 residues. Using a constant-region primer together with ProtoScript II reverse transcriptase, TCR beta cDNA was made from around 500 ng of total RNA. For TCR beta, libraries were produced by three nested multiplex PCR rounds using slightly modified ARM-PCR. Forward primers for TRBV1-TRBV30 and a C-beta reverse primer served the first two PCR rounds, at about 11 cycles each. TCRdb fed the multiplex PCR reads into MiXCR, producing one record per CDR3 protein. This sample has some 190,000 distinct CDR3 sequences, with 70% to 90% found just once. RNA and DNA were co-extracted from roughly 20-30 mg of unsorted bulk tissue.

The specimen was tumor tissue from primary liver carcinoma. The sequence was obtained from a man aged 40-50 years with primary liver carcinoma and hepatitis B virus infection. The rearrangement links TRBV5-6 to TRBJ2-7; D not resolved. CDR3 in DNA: TGTGCCAGCAGCCGAACACCGAGCTCCTACGAGCAGTACTTC. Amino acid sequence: CASSRTPSSYEQYF.